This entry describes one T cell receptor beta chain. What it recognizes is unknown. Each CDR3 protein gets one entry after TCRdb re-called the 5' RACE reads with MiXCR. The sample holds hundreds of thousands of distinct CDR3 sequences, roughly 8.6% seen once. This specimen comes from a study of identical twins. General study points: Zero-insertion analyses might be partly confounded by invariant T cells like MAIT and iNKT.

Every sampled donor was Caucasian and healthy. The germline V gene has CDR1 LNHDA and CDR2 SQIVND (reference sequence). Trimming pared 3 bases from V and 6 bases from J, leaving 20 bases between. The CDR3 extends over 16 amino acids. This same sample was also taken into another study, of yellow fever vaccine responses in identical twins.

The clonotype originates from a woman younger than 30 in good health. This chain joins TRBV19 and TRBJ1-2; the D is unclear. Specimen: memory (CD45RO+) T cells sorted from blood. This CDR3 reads CASSIWAPVFRDGYTF. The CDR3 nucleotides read TGTGCCAGTAGTATTTGGGCTCCAGTCTTTCGTGATGGCTACACCTTC.